This T cell receptor beta chain was recorded in a study of CD4 and CD8 cells across lung adenocarcinoma regions. The V and J ends lost 5 bases and 3 bases, in that order; junction bases with no gene match: 4. This CDR3 has 15 residues. Samples came from patients with localized non-small cell lung adenocarcinoma. TCRdb fed the PCR reads into MiXCR, producing one record per CDR3 protein. This table has about 20,000 distinct CDR3 sequences, less than 70% appearing once. The sequenced sample consisted of CD8+ T cells from the center of a lung tumor. This receptor was identified in a female donor with lung adenocarcinoma. The CD4 and CD8 labels of this study may be unreliable. The chain uses TRBV12-3 or TRBV12-4 and TRBJ1-4, with 9 nucleotides matching TRBD1. CDR3 nucleotides: TGTGCCAGCAGTCCCTGGACAGGGGCTAATGAAAAACTGTTTTTT. Protein sequence: CASSPWTGANEKLFF.